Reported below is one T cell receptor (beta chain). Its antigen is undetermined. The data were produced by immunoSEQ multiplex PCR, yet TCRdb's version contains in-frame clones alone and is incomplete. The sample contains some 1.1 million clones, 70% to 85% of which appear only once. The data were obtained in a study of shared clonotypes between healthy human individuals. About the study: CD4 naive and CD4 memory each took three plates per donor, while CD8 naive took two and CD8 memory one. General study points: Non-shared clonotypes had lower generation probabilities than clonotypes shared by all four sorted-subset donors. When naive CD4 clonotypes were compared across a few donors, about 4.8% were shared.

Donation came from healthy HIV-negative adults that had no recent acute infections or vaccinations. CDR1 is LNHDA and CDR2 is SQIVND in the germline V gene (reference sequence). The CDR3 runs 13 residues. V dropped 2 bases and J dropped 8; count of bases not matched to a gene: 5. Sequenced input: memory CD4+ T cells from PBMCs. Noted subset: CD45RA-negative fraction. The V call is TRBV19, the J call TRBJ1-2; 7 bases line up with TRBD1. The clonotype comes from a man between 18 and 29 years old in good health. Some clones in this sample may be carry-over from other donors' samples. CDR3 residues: CASSIQGVRGYTF. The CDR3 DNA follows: TGTGCCAGTAGTATACAGGGGGTCCGCGGCTACACCTTC.